The present entry profiles one T cell receptor beta chain with its context. The antigen this receptor binds is unknown. Base qualities are not recorded, but no much larger clone differs from it by a single base. The CDR3 regions of human TCRbeta chains were analyzed by immunosequencing. As for the authors' bioinformatics: Repertoire TCRs were checked for matches against a reference library of SARS-CoV-2-specific TCRs that had been generated using the MIRA antigen-specificity platform. Breadth was defined as the fraction of unique TCRs that were SARS-CoV-2-associated, and depth was defined as the fraction of total T cells that were SARS-CoV-2-associated. Using the MIRA data, each spike-specific TCR was mapped to the spike region that the TCR reacts to and placed in a CD4 or CD8 class. Log10-transformed breadth and depth values were compared by one-way ANOVA with Sidak's multiple comparisons tests. In its TCRdb copy, this immuneACCESS table keeps in-frame sequences only and misses some clones. Where compared with another copy, unresolved V genes explain less than half of these, and the others have no known cause. That table gives V, J and clone size, and the DNA gave D and trimming. Within this sample are some 150,000 clones, with roughly nine tenths of them counted one time only. The top ten clones comprise under 8% of the sample.

The source of the sample is a study of T cell responses to AZD1222 COVID-19 vaccine (dated by TCRdb to 2020 to 2022). Turning to the overall study: TCR sequencing was performed for about 240 trial participants, of whom about 200 were given two doses of AZD1222 and around 25 were given two doses of MenACWY control vaccine. Trial participants were enrolled into age subgroups of 18-55, 56-69 and 70-plus years, which contained roughly 150, 30 and 60 TCR-sequenced participants, respectively.

Trimming at the junction amounts to 0 bases on V and 8 bases on J, and the germline ends lie 9 bases apart. The CDR3 goes from the cysteine to the phenylalanine over 12 residues. Just the 36-base CDR3 DNA is kept, in frame starting at base 1. Looking up the germline V gene yields CDR1 SQVTM and CDR2 ANQGSEA. The time point label for this specimen denotes: sample from adult after SARS-CoV-2 infection, after symptom onset. Two convalescent COVID-19 patients, sampled after symptom onset from adults with prior SARS-CoV-2 infection, were also TCR-sequenced for comparison. Results the study describes overall, beyond this receptor: The 56-69-year group was small, and its depth increase did not reach significance, likely because of low power. Epitopes outside the regions mutated in the B.1.351 and B.1.1.7 variants were reportedly recognized by nearly half of the unique spike-specific TCRs. Conclusions about previously exposed vaccinees are limited because only six or seven AZD1222 recipients were SARS-CoV-2 seropositive at baseline. Vaccine-associated CD4 TCRs spanned the whole spike protein, with dominant responses in regions 160-218 and 743-854. Because no day 14 peak-response samples were available, repertoires were characterized only after the peak T cell response. After two AZD1222 doses, both the breadth and the depth of spike-specific TCRs were significantly higher than at day 0 and than in MenACWY recipients. Most participants were white British and females outnumbered males, and the authors suggested that clonal diversity may have been underestimated.

Material: peripheral blood, obtained after recovery from COVID-19. The TCR comes from an adult who had recovered from COVID-19. Recombination joined TRBV29-1 with TRBJ2-3; the D segment might be TRBD1 or TRBD2, since each matches 5 bases. The sequenced DNA is TGCAGCGTTGAAGATTCGAGGGGTACGCAGTATTTT. Translated, this is CSVEDSRGTQYF.